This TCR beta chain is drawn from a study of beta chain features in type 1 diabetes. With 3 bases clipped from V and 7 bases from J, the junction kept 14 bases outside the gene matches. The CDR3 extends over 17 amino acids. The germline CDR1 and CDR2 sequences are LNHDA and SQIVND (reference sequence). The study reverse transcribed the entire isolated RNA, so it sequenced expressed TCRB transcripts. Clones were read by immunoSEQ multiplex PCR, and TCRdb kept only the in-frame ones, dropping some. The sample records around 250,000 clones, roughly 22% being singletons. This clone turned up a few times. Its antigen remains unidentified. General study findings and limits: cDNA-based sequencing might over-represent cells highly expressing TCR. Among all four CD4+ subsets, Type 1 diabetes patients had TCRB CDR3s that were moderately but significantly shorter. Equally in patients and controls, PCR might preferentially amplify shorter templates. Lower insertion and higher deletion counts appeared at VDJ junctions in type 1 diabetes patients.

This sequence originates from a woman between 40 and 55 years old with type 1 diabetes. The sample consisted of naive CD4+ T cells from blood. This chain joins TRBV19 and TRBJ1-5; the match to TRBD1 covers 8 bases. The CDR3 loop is CASSMLGTGHGVQPQHF. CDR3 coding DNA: TGTGCCAGTAGTATGCTCGGGACAGGCCACGGGGTCCAGCCCCAGCATTTT.